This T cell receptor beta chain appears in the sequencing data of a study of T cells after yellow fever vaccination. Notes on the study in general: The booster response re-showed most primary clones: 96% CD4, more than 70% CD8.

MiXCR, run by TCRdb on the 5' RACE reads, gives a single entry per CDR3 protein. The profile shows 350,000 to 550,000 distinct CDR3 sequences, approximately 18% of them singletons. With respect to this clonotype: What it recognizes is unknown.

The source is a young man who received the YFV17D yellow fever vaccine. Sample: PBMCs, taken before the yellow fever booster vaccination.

The CDR3 loop is CASSLRLAGGGDTQYF. The DNA for the CDR3 is TGTGCCAGCAGTTTAAGGCTAGCGGGGGGTGGGGATACGCAGTATTTT. The chain has TRBV12-3 or TRBV12-4 and TRBJ2-3; 11 bases are shared with TRBD2. The CDR3 runs 16 residues. The J segment lost 6 bases and the V segment lost 2 bases, leaving 7 bases of the junction unmatched.